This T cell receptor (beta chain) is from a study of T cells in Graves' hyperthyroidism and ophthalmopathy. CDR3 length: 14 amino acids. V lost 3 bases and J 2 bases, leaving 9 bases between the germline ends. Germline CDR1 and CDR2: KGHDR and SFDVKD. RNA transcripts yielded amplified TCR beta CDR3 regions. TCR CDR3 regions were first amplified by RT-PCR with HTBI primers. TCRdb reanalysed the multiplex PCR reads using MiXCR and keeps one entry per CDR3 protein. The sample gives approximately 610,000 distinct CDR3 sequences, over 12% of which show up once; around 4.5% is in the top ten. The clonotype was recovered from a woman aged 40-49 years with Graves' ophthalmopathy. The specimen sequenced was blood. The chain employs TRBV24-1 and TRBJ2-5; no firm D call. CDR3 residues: CATSDTSNQETQYF. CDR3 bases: TGTGCCACCAGTGATACTTCGAATCAAGAGACCCAGTACTTC.